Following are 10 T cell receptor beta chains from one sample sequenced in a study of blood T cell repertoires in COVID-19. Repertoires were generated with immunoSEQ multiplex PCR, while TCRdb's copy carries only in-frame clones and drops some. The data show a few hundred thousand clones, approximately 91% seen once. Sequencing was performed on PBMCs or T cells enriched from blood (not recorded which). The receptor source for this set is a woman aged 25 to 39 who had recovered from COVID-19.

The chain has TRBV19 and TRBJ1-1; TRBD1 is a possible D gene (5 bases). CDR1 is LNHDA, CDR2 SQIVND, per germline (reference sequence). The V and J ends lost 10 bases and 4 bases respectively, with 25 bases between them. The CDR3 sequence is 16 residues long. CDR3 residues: CATRGMLGGRGTEAFF. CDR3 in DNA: TGTGCCACCCGGGGAATGCTGGGGGGACGGGGCACTGAAGCTTTCTTT.

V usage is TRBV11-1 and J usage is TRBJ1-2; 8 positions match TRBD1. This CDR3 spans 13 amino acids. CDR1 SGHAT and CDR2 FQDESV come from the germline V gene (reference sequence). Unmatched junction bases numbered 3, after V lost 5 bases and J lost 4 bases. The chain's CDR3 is CASSPQGGYGYTF. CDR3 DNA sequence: TGTGCCAGCAGCCCACAGGGGGGCTATGGCTACACCTTC.

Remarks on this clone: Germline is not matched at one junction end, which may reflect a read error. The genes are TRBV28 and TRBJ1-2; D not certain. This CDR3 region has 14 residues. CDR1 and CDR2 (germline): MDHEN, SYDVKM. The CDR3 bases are TGTGCCAGCAGTTTTCGAGTGACTAAGTATGGCTACACCTTC. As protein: CASSFRVTKYGYTF.

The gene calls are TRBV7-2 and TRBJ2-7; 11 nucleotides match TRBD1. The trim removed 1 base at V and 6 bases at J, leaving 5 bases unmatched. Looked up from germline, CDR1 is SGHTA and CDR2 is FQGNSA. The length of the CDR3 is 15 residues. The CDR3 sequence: CASSLDGTGGGEQYF. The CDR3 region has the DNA TGTGCCAGCAGCTTAGATGGGACAGGGGGTGGCGAGCAGTACTTC.

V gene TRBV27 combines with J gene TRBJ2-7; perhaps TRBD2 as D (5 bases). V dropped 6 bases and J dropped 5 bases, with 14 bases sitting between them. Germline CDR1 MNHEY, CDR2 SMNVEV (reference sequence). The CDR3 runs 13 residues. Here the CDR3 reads CASRSWTGNEQYF. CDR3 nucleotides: TGTGCCAGCAGAAGTTGGACCGGGAACGAGCAGTACTTC.

The CDR3 nucleotides are TGTGCCAGCAGTCATAGACAGGGTGGAGACACTGAAGCTTTCTTT. Translating gives CASSHRQGGDTEAFF. This chain joins TRBV6-6 and TRBJ1-1; TRBD1 aligns across 7 bases. This CDR3 contains 15 residues. Germline CDR1 is MNHNY and CDR2 is SVGAGI (reference sequence). V trimming: 5 bases; J trimming: 3 bases; junction bases outside the gene matches: 9.

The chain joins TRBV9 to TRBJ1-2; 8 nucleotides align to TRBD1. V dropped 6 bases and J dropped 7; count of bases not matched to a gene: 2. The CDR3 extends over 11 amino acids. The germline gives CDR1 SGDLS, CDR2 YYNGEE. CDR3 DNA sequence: TGTGCCAGCACAGGGGGCTTTGGCTACACCTTC. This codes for CASTGGFGYTF.

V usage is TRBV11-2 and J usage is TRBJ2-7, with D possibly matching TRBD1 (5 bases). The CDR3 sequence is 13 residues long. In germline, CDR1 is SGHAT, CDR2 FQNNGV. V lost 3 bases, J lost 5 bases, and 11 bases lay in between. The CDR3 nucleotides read TGTGCCAGCAGCTTCCTTCTACAGGACGAGCAGTACTTC. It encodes CASSFLLQDEQYF. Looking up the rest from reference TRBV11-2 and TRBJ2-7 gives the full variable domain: EAGVAQSPRYKIIEKRQSVAFWCNPISGHATLYWYQQILGQGPKLLIQFQNNGVVDDSQLPKDRFSAERLKGVDSTLKIQPAKLEDSAVYLCASSFLLQDEQYFGPGTRLTVT.

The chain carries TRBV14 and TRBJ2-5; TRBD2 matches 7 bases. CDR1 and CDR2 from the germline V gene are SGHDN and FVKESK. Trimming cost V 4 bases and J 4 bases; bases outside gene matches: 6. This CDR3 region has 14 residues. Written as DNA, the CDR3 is TGTGCCAGCAGCCGTAGACTAGCCGGAGAGACCCAGTACTTC. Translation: CASSRRLAGETQYF.

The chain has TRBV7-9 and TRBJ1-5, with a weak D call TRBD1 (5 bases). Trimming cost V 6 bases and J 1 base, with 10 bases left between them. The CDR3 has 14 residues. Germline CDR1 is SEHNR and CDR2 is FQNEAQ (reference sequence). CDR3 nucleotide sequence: TGTGCCAGCAGACCCGGGGGGAGCAATCAGCCCCAGCATTTT. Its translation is CASRPGGSNQPQHF.